Reported below is one T cell receptor beta chain. Its matching antigen is unknown. From the germline J gene comes the end of the CDR3, since the read stops 3 residues before it. The sample is drawn from a study of Tregs in tolerant kidney transplant recipients. Study-wide findings and caveats: Biological reproducibility was not directly addressed, but technical replication error appeared minimal. Tregs expanded with activated donor B cells seemed most donor-specific. The small number of patients limits these findings pending further validation.

Germline V gives CDR1 SEHNR, CDR2 FQNEAQ (reference sequence). The CDR3 totals 14 residues. The V segment lost 5 bases and the J segment 6 bases; nucleotides outside the gene matches: 7. Sequencing used immunoSEQ multiplex PCR; TCRdb keeps in-frame clones, though not all of them. The data include roughly 32,000 clones; the top ten clones carry approximately 6.9%. Sequencing used CD8+ T cells from blood, obtained before the transplant. The genes are TRBV7-9 and TRBJ1-5; 7 bases are a match to TRBD1. The TCR was taken from a human donor who received a combined kidney and bone marrow transplant. Incomplete CDR3 DNA: TGTGCCAGCAGCCGCGAGGGGGCGGGTCAGCCC. This gives the protein CASSREGAGQP. The complete CDR3 sequence is CASSREGAGQPQHF.